Listed here is a single T cell receptor (beta chain). It has no known antigen specificity. No base quality values were provided; no much bigger clone lies one nucleotide off. The data derive from a study of CD8+ T cells in alopecia areata (dated by TCRdb to the late 2010s). For the study in its entirety: The treated patients, all with moderate-to-severe alopecia areata, were enrolled in an open-label pilot trial of oral tofacitinib given at 5 to 10 mg twice daily. Patients received tofacitinib for 6 to 18 months and were then followed off drug for 6 months to check for delayed response and recurrence. The SALT score, which quantifies the percentage of affected scalp surface area, was used to measure disease severity in treated patients. To study T cell clonal expansion in alopecia areata, the researchers applied high-throughput TCRbeta sequencing to both the C3H/HeJ mouse model and human patients. Human TCRbeta sequencing covered scalp tissue and sorted CD4+ and CD8+ peripheral blood T cells from patchy and totalis/universalis alopecia areata patients and healthy controls. Patients on tofacitinib were biopsied at baseline and after 4 and 24 weeks of treatment, and several of the patients also had a later scalp biopsy. Clonality in the scalp was compared among normal scalp (n=4), patchy alopecia areata scalp (n=8), and alopecia totalis/universalis scalp (n=8). RNA was obtained with the PAXgene miRNA kit for fixed scalp, the miRNeasy kit for PBMCs, and the RNeasy kit for mouse skin. TCRbeta CDR3 regions were amplified by immunoSEQ multiplex PCR using 35 Vbeta forward and 13 Jbeta reverse primers.

Study-level results and caveats: Compared with normal scalp, lesional scalp had higher clonality and more expanded CD8+ clones, particularly in alopecia totalis/universalis, a pattern that suggests antigenic drive. Scalp TCR repertoire analysis is complicated because resident alphabeta T cells in normal human skin are also sequenced, whereas mouse skin is dominated by gammadelta T cells. Many expanded lesional clones were found to persist in scalp and blood during tofacitinib treatment, and relapse after treatment cessation may be partly explained by this persistence. TCR sequences shared between patients were less clear than in mice, possibly partly because of HLA diversity in the patient population. Because the treated cohort was small and included a single nonresponder, larger studies are needed to assess links between baseline CD8+ expansion and response. Scalp clonality and the number of expanded CD8+ clones among the top 100 scalp clones were significantly decreased by tofacitinib.

Explained via the paper, the time point label denotes: around 22 weeks on oral tofacitinib. Taken with the paper, the label for treatment or condition translates to: oral pan-JAK inhibitor, 5-10 mg twice daily. Peripheral blood and lesional scalp punch biopsies were obtained from patients with alopecia areata. PBMCs were isolated by density centrifugation and stained for CD3, CD4 and CD8, after which CD4+ and CD8+ T cells were sorted on a FACSAria. The method behind the library was the immunoSEQ multiplex PCR assay. RNA was extracted from all samples and reverse transcribed into cDNA, which served as template for TCR sequencing. First-strand cDNA was synthesized with SuperScript III using a 2:1 mix of oligo-dT and random hexamers. A synthetic immune receptor repertoire was used to measure amplification bias, and any remaining bias was corrected computationally. As for the original processing: Raw reads were preprocessed to remove errors, and CDR3 was defined according to IMGT conventions as the region from the conserved cysteine to phenylalanine. To get clonality, Shannon entropy was normalized by log2 of the number of productive unique TCRs and the result was subtracted from 1. CD4 or CD8 identity of scalp clones was inferred by cross-referencing scalp TCRbeta sequences with sorted blood CD4 and CD8 repertoires. This is the immuneACCESS table as TCRdb keeps it, with only in-frame sequences that have V and J called. A part of the clones is gone; compared with another copy, unresolved V genes explain less than half, and the rest is unexplained. D and trimming were read from the DNA, whereas the V and J calls and clone size are those reported in that table. The sample yields hundreds of thousands of clones; 58% were counted once. Together, the top ten hold more than 1.5% of the sample.

The specimen was CD4+ T cells sorted from blood, collected at week 24, from a patient treated with tofacitinib. The source of this sequence is a human donor with alopecia areata.

The nucleotide sequence is given as TGTGCCAGCAGCAACGGACACCTTACCTACGAGCAGTACTTC. Its amino acids are CASSNGHLTYEQYF. The rearrangement combines TRBV7-2 with TRBJ2-7; 5 matching bases give a weak D call of TRBD1. As encoded in the germline V gene, CDR1 is SGHTA while CDR2 is FQGNSA. From its cysteine to its phenylalanine, the CDR3 spans 14 amino acids. CDR3 DNA only is kept here, 42 bases in frame from base 1. V drops 5 bases and J drops 2 bases, leaving 13 bases in between.